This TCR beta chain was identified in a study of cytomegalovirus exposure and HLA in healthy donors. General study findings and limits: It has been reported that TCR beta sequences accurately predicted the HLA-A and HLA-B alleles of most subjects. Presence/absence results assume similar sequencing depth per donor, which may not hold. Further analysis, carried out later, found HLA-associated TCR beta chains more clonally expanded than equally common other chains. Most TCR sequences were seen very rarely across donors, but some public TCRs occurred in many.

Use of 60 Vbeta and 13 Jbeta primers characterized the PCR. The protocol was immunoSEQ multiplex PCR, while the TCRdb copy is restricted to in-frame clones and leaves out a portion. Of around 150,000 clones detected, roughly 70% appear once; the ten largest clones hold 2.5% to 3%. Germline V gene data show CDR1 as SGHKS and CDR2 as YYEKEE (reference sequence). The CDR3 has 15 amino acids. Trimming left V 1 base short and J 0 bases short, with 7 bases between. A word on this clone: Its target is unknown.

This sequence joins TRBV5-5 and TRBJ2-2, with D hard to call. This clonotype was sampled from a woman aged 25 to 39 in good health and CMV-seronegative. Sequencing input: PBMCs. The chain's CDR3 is CASSLKLPNTGELFF. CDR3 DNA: TGTGCCAGCAGCTTGAAACTCCCGAACACCGGGGAGCTGTTTTTT.